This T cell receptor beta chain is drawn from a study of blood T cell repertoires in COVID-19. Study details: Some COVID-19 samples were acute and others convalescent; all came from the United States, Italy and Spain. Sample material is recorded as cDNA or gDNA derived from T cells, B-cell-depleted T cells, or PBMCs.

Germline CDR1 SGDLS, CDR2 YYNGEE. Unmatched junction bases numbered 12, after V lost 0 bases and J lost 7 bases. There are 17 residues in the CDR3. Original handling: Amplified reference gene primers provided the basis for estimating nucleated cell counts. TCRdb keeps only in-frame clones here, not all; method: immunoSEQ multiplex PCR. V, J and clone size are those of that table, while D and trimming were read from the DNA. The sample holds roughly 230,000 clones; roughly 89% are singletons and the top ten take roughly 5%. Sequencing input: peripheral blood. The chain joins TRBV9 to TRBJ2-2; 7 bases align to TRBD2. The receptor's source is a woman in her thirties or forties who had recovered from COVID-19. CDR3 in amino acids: CASSVVSLGGSHGELFF. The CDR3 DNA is TGTGCCAGCAGCGTAGTATCGTTGGGAGGGTCTCACGGGGAGCTGTTTTTT.